This T cell receptor beta chain was identified in a study of CD8+CD57+ T cells in acquired aplastic anemia. Study at large: Sorted CD4+ and CD8+ cells yielded DNA averaging about 3.2 ug.

The template for TCR beta VDJ and CDR3 sequence profiling was genomic DNA. MiXCR, applied by TCRdb to the reads, yields one record per CDR3 protein. Here the sample spans 150,000 to 200,000 distinct CDR3 sequences, roughly 48% being singletons. CD8+CD57+ cell expansion had been shown by flow cytometry in patients chosen for sequencing. Every patient was diagnosed with severe acquired aplastic anemia. When blood sampling took place, the patients had received no therapy. V shed 6 bases, J shed 4 bases, and the junction held 9 bases outside the gene matches. This CDR3 comprises 15 residues. Germline CDR1 SNHLY, CDR2 FYNNEI. Study findings and constraints: Patients and controls had in common approximately 28 CD8+ CDR3 sequences.

A remark on this clonotype: The antigen is unknown.

The clonotype was recovered from a human donor with aplastic anemia. The genes are TRBV2 and TRBJ2-5, with 9 bases matching TRBD2. Sequenced material: sorted CD4+, CD8+, or CD8+CD57+ T cells (not recorded which) from PBMCs. The CDR3 region is CASSPSGDGIETQYF. The DNA of the CDR3 is TGTGCCAGCAGCCCTAGCGGGGACGGGATAGAGACCCAGTACTTC.